The present TCR beta chain was sequenced within a study of PD-1 blockade in mismatch repair-deficient tumors. General observations from the study: Tumor-resident clones, often absent from pretreatment blood, expanded after pembrolizumab and then contracted.

The CDR3 runs 21 residues. The V segment lost 3 bases and the J segment 1 base; nucleotides outside the gene matches: 13. Per germline, CDR1 WNHNN and CDR2 SYGVQD (reference sequence). Using immunoSEQ multiplex PCR, the repertoire was profiled, and TCRdb retains in-frame clones only, with some absent. In the table there are around 120,000 clones, 85% to 90% of which are singletons. In the case of this clone: Its antigen is not known.

PCR or immunohistochemistry showed mismatch repair deficiency in every enrolled patient. The V call is TRBV10-1, the J call TRBJ2-3, with 16 bases that match TRBD2. The clonotype originates from an adult with mismatch repair-deficient cancer. Sequenced material: peripheral blood, taken approximately 72 weeks after starting pembrolizumab. CDR3 in DNA: TGCGCCAGCAGTGATGCACTACCGGGACTAGCGGGAGGGGAACGCACAGATACGCAGTATTTT. It codes for CASSDALPGLAGGERTDTQYF.